The sequence of this T cell receptor beta chain was determined in a study of blood T cell repertoires in COVID-19. The assay was immunoSEQ multiplex PCR, and TCRdb's table has in-frame clones only and misses some. The table has about 100,000 clones, approximately 88% seen once. Trimming cost V 3 bases and J 0 bases, with 8 bases left between them. CDR3 length equals 14 residues. The germline gives CDR1 SNHLY, CDR2 FYNNEI. This clonotype was sampled from a man aged 80 or over with acute or convalescent COVID-19. The rearrangement joins TRBV2 to TRBJ1-1; D remains ambiguous. Sequencing was done on a sample of peripheral blood. CDR3 sequence reads: CASSEADMNTEAFF. The CDR3 DNA is TGTGCCAGCAGTGAGGCAGACATGAACACTGAAGCTTTCTTT. Looking up the rest from reference TRBV2 and TRBJ1-1 gives the full variable domain: EPEVTQTPSHQVTQMGQEVILRCVPISNHLYFYWYRQILGQKVEFLVSFYNNEISEKSEIFDDQFSVERPDGSNFTLKIRSTKLEDSAMYFCASSEADMNTEAFFGQGTRLTVV.